These 18 T cell receptor beta chains originate from one sample sequenced in a study of blood T cell repertoires in COVID-19. The repertoire was sequenced with immunoSEQ multiplex PCR; TCRdb's copy has only in-frame clones and lacks some. The data show 100,000 to 120,000 clones, more than 75% seen once. Specimen: peripheral blood. The receptors come from a woman aged 50 to 65 with acute or convalescent COVID-19.

This chain uses TRBV7-9 with TRBJ2-3; the D is unclear. V shed 6 bases and J shed 2 bases, with 9 bases lying between them. CDR1 SEHNR and CDR2 FQNEAQ come from the germline V gene (reference sequence). The CDR3 runs 13 residues. The DNA for the CDR3 is TGTGCCAGCAGTTCCGACAACACAGATACGCAGTATTTT. This encodes CASSSDNTDTQYF.

The chain combines TRBV11-1 with TRBJ2-7, with TRBD2 identical over 8 bases. The germline V gene encodes CDR1 SGHAT and CDR2 FQDESV (reference sequence). J was trimmed by 4 bases and V by 2 bases; bases with no gene match: 7. This CDR3 is built from 15 residues. DNA of the CDR3: TGTGCCAGCAGCTTACAAGCGGGAGTAGTGTACGAGCAGTACTTC. This encodes CASSLQAGVVYEQYF.

J is TRBJ2-5 and V is TRBV5-1; perhaps TRBD2 as D (5 bases). The germline CDR1 and CDR2 sequences are SGHRS and YFSETQ. This CDR3 comprises 15 residues. Deletions cut 3 bases from V and 5 bases from J, with 17 bases between. CDR3 loop: CASSSSRSGPETQYF. CDR3 nucleotides: TGCGCCAGCAGCTCCTCCCGCAGCGGCCCGGAGACCCAGTACTTC. Full variable domain (rest looked up from reference TRBV5-1 and TRBJ2-5): KAGVTQTPRYLIKTRGQQVTLSCSPISGHRSVSWYQQTPGQGLQFLFEYFSETQRNKGNFPGRFSGRQFSNSRSEMNVSTLELGDSALYLCASSSSRSGPETQYFGPGTRLLVL.

The genes are TRBV3-1 (or the pseudogene TRBV3-2) and TRBJ1-1; D is ambiguous. Germline CDR1 reads LGHDT; CDR2 reads YNNKEL (reference sequence). There are 15 residues in the CDR3. V lost 1 base and J 1 base, leaving 10 bases between the germline ends. In nucleotides, the CDR3 is TGTGCCAGCAGCCAAGGAGGCGCCGGGAACACTGAAGCTTTCTTT. As protein: CASSQGGAGNTEAFF.

The chain employs TRBV19 and TRBJ2-3; TRBD1 is a possible D gene (6 bases). V lost 1 base and J 1 base, leaving 12 bases between the germline ends. The CDR3 length is 16 residues. Germline CDR1 reads LNHDA; CDR2 reads SQIVND (reference sequence). CDR3 sequence reads: CASSIAAGDGTDTQYF. The DNA of the CDR3 is TGTGCCAGTAGTATAGCCGCAGGGGACGGCACAGATACGCAGTATTTT.

The chain couples TRBV5-1 to TRBJ2-7; 11 nucleotides agree with TRBD1. This CDR3 has 16 residues. V trimming: 3 bases; J trimming: 6 bases; junction bases outside the gene matches: 11. The V gene's germline CDR1 is SGHRS and CDR2 YFSETQ. CDR3 loop: CASSWDPGTGGVEQYF. The CDR3 nucleotides read TGCGCCAGCAGCTGGGACCCCGGGACAGGGGGAGTCGAGCAGTACTTC. Looking up the rest from reference TRBV5-1 and TRBJ2-7 gives the full variable domain: KAGVTQTPRYLIKTRGQQVTLSCSPISGHRSVSWYQQTPGQGLQFLFEYFSETQRNKGNFPGRFSGRQFSNSRSEMNVSTLELGDSALYLCASSWDPGTGGVEQYFGPGTRLTVT.

The chain is built from TRBV21-1 and TRBJ2-5; the table's TRBD1 call for D was not verified on the DNA. TRBV21-1 is termed a pseudogene. The CDR3 loop spans 17 amino acids. The CDR3 nucleotides are TGTGCCAGCAGCATCAAGCCCCCGGGACAGGGCGCCGAGACCCAGTACTTC. Amino acids: CASSIKPPGQGAETQYF.

The table lists this clone with a few counts. CDR3 sequence: CASRRQGGPNEKLFF. Here the CDR3 DNA reads TGTGCCAGCAGGCGACAGGGGGGACCTAATGAAAAACTGTTTTTT. This chain uses TRBV6-5 with TRBJ1-4, with 9 positions matching TRBD1. Germline loops: CDR1 MNHEY, CDR2 SVGAGI. With V trimmed by 6 bases and J by 3 bases, 5 bases remained unmatched. This CDR3 comprises 15 residues.

Points on this clone: The junction and the germline gene differ at one end; a read error may be behind it. The chain couples TRBV11-2 to TRBJ2-2, with D possibly TRBD1 on 6 matching bases. The germline V gene has CDR1 SGHAT and CDR2 FQNNGV. The length of the CDR3 is 15 residues. DNA of the CDR3: TGTGCCAGCACCCTTAGCTTGGACAGACCCGGTGAGCTGTTTTTT. It encodes CASTLSLDRPGELFF.

Details on this clone: Other nucleotide sequences from this sample produce the same CDR3. This chain links TRBV7-2 with TRBJ1-1; D not resolved. The length of the CDR3 is 14 residues. Trimming shortened V by 1 base and J by 0 bases, and 6 bases separated the two germline ends. Germline loops: CDR1 SGHTA, CDR2 FQGNSA. CDR3 sequence (DNA): TGTGCCAGCAGCTTAGGACAACTGAACACTGAAGCTTTCTTT. This gives the protein CASSLGQLNTEAFF.

V usage is TRBV6-5 and J usage is TRBJ1-1, with 7 bases matching TRBD1. The J segment lost 0 bases and the V segment lost 7 bases, leaving 2 bases of the junction unmatched. Looked up from germline, CDR1 is MNHEY and CDR2 is SVGAGI. The CDR3 length is 13 residues. The CDR3 is CASKGQVNTEAFF. Written as DNA, the CDR3 is TGTGCCAGCAAAGGACAGGTGAACACTGAAGCTTTCTTT.

This chain joins TRBV6-6 and TRBJ1-1, with TRBD1 matching 10 bases. CDR1 is MNHNY and CDR2 is SVGAGI in the germline V gene (reference sequence). Germline trimming cut 2 bases from V and 4 bases from J; bases unmatched to any gene: 4. The CDR3 is 15 residues long. Written as DNA, the CDR3 is TGTGCCAGCAGTTACGGGGGACAGGGGTTCACTGAAGCTTTCTTT. Translation gives CASSYGGQGFTEAFF.

The chain uses TRBV27 and TRBJ1-1; D remains unclear. Between the trimmed V and J ends, which lost 5 bases and 0 bases, there was a span of 7 bases. Germline V lookup: CDR1 MNHEY, CDR2 SMNVEV (reference sequence). The CDR3 runs to 13 residues. The CDR3: CASSLTVNTEAFF. CDR3 nucleotide sequence: TGTGCCAGCAGTCTTACAGTGAACACTGAAGCTTTCTTT.

V gene TRBV5-8 combines with J gene TRBJ1-5; D not certain. The CDR3 runs 16 residues. Germline CDR1 is SGHTS and CDR2 is YDEGEE. Trimming took off 4 bases at V and 2 bases at J, with 16 bases between the two ends. CDR3 in DNA: TGTGCCAGCAGCCCCTATCTGGAGGGAGGCAATCAGCCCCAGCATTTT. This codes for CASSPYLEGGNQPQHF.

V usage is TRBV28 and J usage is TRBJ2-7; 8 nucleotides line up with TRBD1. V gave up 6 bases and J gave up 4 bases; unmatched junction bases: 2. The CDR3 is 12 residues long. Germline V gene sequence: CDR1 MDHEN, CDR2 SYDVKM. CDR3 in amino acids: CASRTGGYEQYF. DNA of the CDR3: TGTGCCAGCAGAACAGGGGGATACGAGCAGTACTTC.

The J gene is TRBJ2-3, the V gene TRBV5-1, with 8 nucleotides matching TRBD1. This CDR3 is 16 amino acids long. V was clipped by 4 bases and J by 3 bases; unmatched bases: 10. The germline CDR1 and CDR2 sequences are SGHRS and YFSETQ. The CDR3 bases are TGCGCCAGCAGCCGCGGACAGGGAGGTCGGACAGATACGCAGTATTTT. It yields the protein CASSRGQGGRTDTQYF.

The J gene is TRBJ2-3, the V gene TRBV5-8; D is undetermined. Deletions cut 0 bases from V and 5 bases from J, with 16 bases between. The CDR3 runs 16 residues. Germline lookup yields CDR1 SGHTS and CDR2 YDEGEE. CDR3 nucleotide sequence: TGTGCCAGCAGCTTGGCGCGGAAGGCTTCGGGAGATACGCAGTATTTT. It is translated as CASSLARKASGDTQYF.

This clone came up a few times. The genes are TRBV6-5 and TRBJ2-2; 8 nucleotides match TRBD2. CDR1 and CDR2 from the germline V gene are MNHEY and SVGAGI. This CDR3 spans 15 amino acids. Germline trimming cut 5 bases from V and 1 base from J; bases unmatched to any gene: 3. In DNA, the CDR3 is TGTGCCAGCAGTCGAAGCGGGAGGAACACCGGGGAGCTGTTTTTT. Residues: CASSRSGRNTGELFF.